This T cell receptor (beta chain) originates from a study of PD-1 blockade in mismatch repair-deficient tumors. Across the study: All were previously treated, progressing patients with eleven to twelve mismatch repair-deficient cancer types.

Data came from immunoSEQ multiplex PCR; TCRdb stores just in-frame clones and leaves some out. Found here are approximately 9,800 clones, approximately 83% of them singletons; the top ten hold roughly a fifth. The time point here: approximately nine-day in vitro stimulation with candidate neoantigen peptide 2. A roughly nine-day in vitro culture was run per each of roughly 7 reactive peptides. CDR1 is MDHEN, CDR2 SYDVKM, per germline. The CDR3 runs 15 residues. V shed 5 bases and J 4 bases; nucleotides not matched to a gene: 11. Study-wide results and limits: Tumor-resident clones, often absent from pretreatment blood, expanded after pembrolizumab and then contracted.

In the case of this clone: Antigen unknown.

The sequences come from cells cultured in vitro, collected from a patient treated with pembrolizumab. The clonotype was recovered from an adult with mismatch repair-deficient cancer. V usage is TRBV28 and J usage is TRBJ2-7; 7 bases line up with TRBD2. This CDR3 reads CASSPHTGGGYEQYF. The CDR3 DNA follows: TGTGCCAGCAGTCCCCATACGGGAGGAGGGTACGAGCAGTACTTC.